This T cell receptor (beta chain) is drawn from a study of blood T cells in healthy people across ages. Concerning this clonotype: This may stem from a read error, because a much larger clone lies one nucleotide away.

Looked up from germline, CDR1 is SGHVS and CDR2 is FQNEAQ. Trimming cost V 5 bases and J 6 bases; bases outside gene matches: 16. The CDR3 is 16 amino acids. Through a sample-barcoded 5' primer and a J-beta primer mix, a second PCR was run for roughly 6 to 11 cycles. Each CDR3 protein is one row after TCRdb ran MiXCR on the 5' RACE reads. The sample lists around 400,000 distinct CDR3 sequences; approximately 47% were seen once. What was sequenced was blood. This sequence was found in a man in his 60s in good health. The gene calls are TRBV7-8 and TRBJ2-7, with TRBD2 matching 7 bases. Written as DNA, the CDR3 is TGTGCCAGCAGCCCCACCGGAGGGACTACCGCCTGCGAGCAGTACTTC. Protein: CASSPTGGTTACEQYF.